This T cell receptor beta chain was sequenced in a study of T-cell reconstitution after alpha-beta-depleted transplantation in children (dated by TCRdb to 2016 to 2017). About the full investigation: T-cell immune reconstitution after TCRalphabeta/CD19-depleted allogeneic hematopoietic cell transplantation in children was quantitatively tracked in the study by means of TCR repertoire profiling. Study-wide findings and limitations: Over the following months the frequencies of hyperexpanded clones went down, and after one year T-cell counts and TCRbeta diversity were mostly credited to newly produced T cells. In some patients, the high TCRbeta diversity seen at day 60 was put down to recipient T cells and intrathymic progenitors that had survived conditioning. The apparently early alphabetaT-cell count recovery about two months after transplant was reportedly dependent on only several hundred rapidly expanded clones derived from non-depleted graft cells.

This clonotype has just one count. What antigen it recognizes has not been identified. Per-base quality was not reported, and no clone a single base away is much larger than it. A solitary read yields weak support. The treatment or condition label, as the study defines it: allogeneic hematopoietic cell transplantation with graft depleted of TCRalphabeta T cells and CD19 B cells. The children who served as transplant recipients had been given grafts of TCRalphabeta/CD19-depleted allogeneic hematopoietic cells. Relative to germline, V is 0 bases shorter and J is 5 bases shorter, with 6 bases between their ends. From its cysteine to its phenylalanine, the CDR3 spans 13 amino acids. The sequence is cut down to CDR3 DNA, 39 bases in frame from base 1. CDR1 and CDR2 (SGHRS, YFSETQ) derive from the germline V gene. The library was generated by PCR. TCRdb lists the instrument as Illumina HiSeq 2500. To normalize quantification of the TCRbeta repertoire, the TCR libraries were built with molecular barcoding that relied on unique molecular identifiers. The raw public reads went through TCRdb reprocessing: fastp at Q25, MiXCR clone calling, in-frame beta chains kept. Rows are combined by CDR3 protein, so each entry shows the most common genes and DNA. Within this sample are some 120,000 distinct CDR3 sequences, with roughly 23% of them counted one time only. The ten largest clones take up roughly a tenth of the sample.

The receptor chain draws on TRBV5-1 and TRBJ2-1, with no confidently assigned D gene. The input for sequencing was PBMCs, mostly from graft donor cells, taken 180 days after TCRalphabeta/CD19-depleted stem cell transplant. This clonotype originated in a male patient aged 2-15 years who had a stem cell transplant for chronic granulomatous disease, so the T cells may come from the graft donor. The DNA is TGCGCCAGCAGCTTGGACAACGACAATGAGCAGTTCTTC. Its coded protein is CASSLDNDNEQFF.